This paragraph reports one T cell receptor beta chain. The sample belongs to a study of control samples from healthy donors and cancer patients. The method was immunoSEQ multiplex PCR; TCRdb's version includes in-frame clones alone and lacks a portion of them. This sample has about 150,000 clones, with roughly 93% found just once. The CDR3 sequence is 12 residues long. Germline trimming cut 4 bases from V and 8 bases from J; bases unmatched to any gene: 5. Germline loops: CDR1 GTSNPN, CDR2 SVGIG (reference sequence). The clonotype originates from a man aged 45-60 years in good health. The sequencing input was blood. The rearrangement joins TRBV30 to TRBJ1-5, with 7 bases that match TRBD1. The DNA for the CDR3 is TGTGCCTGGAACAGGGGCGCGGAGCCCCAGCATTTT. It is translated as CAWNRGAEPQHF.